This T cell receptor (beta chain) originates from a study of blood T cell repertoires in COVID-19 (TCRdb year 2020). Study-wide context: The collaborator samples originated in the United States, Italy and Spain and spanned the acute and convalescent phases of COVID-19. Where available, HLA class I and class II types were taken from metadata supplied by the sample provider and were not determined by assay-based typing. A de-identified subject ID, COVID-19 status, age in years and sex were almost always included in the sample metadata. Samples were obtained from the ongoing ImmuneRACE study (first 160 participants) and from some 1,300 subjects provided by 6 global collaborators. The repertoires were made available in a free public database intended to serve as a resource for research on the immune response to SARS-CoV-2. The prospective study material was composed of cDNA or gDNA derived from T cells, B-cell-depleted T cells, or PBMCs. Deeply sampled blood TCRbeta repertoires from subjects exposed to, actively infected with, or recovered from COVID-19 were included in the dataset.

TCRbeta CDR3 regions were amplified from genomic DNA using the immunoSEQ Assay, a bias-controlled multiplex PCR. The original methods were these. Nucleated cell counts per sample were estimated from amplification of reference gene primers within the assay. To quantify the absolute abundance of each unique TCRbeta CDR3 rearrangement, sequence reads were collapsed and filtered. For each sample, productive Simpson clonality was calculated as the square root of Simpson's diversity index across productive rearrangements. The source is immuneACCESS, and TCRdb retained only in-frame sequences with V and J called. Part of the clones is not carried over; for the studies checked, unresolved V genes explain less than half of this, and the remainder is unexplained. V and J calls and clone size are as listed in that table; D and trimming were resolved from the DNA. This sample has around 250,000 clones in its table, and just over 85% of those were observed once. The ten largest account for around 2.2% of the sample.

The CDR3, from cysteine to phenylalanine, totals 15 residues. Of the read, only the CDR3 DNA is kept; its 45 bases are in frame from base 1. A distance of 11 bases separates the germline ends of V and J, which lose 0 bases and 2 bases respectively. Taken from the germline V gene, the CDR1 and CDR2 loops are MGHRA and YSYEKL. Study-level results and caveats: The quantity of clinical and demographic metadata differed by source and by participant and was supplied without curation.

Samples from volunteer blood donors who had recovered from COVID-19 were contributed by a second Seattle source. Collaborating institutions collected whole blood in K2EDTA tubes following their own protocols. For TCRbeta analysis, collaborators shipped samples in one of three forms: frozen whole blood, isolated PBMCs, or DNA extracted from either of those sample types. This clone was detected once. What antigen it recognizes has not been identified. Base qualities are missing; no much larger clone stands one base away. This chain is built from TRBV4-1 and TRBJ2-7; the D gene is perhaps TRBD2, on 6 matching bases. The sequence was obtained from a man aged 25-40 years who had recovered from COVID-19. Sequencing input: peripheral blood. The nucleotide sequence reads as follows: TGCGCCAGCAGCCAAGAGGAGGGGTTCACCTACGAGCAGTACTTC. This is translated as CASSQEEGFTYEQYF.